A selection of T cell receptor beta chains follows, all from one sample in a study of blood T cells in healthy people across ages. TCRdb re-called the 5' RACE reads with MiXCR, one entry per CDR3 protein. The repertoire holds hundreds of thousands of distinct CDR3 sequences, with under 50% as singletons. Sequencing was done on a sample of blood. Receptors were obtained from a man aged 30 to 45 in good health. The CDR3 runs from the conserved cysteine through the conserved F or W. A D gene is named only where the DNA matches it firmly. Only some rows state a clone size, as once, few, many or a class for expanded clones.

clone_size	v_call	j_call	d_call	cdr3_aa	cdr3_nt
.	TRBV11-2	TRBJ2-3	TRBD2	CASSLPWTSGGSDTQYF	TGTGCCAGCAGCCTTCCCTGGACTAGCGGGGGTTCAGATACGCAGTATTTT
once	TRBV7-9	TRBJ2-6	.	CASSSPFDQAGANVLTF	TGTGCCAGCAGCTCCCCATTCGATCAGGCTGGGGCCAACGTCCTGACTTTC
.	TRBV9	TRBJ1-2	.	CASSTTGQVYGYTF	TGTGCCAGCAGCACCACGGGTCAGGTCTATGGCTACACCTTC
.	TRBV3-1	TRBJ2-3	.	CASSQVGFGRTDTQYF	TGTGCCAGCAGCCAAGTGGGGTTTGGACGCACAGATACGCAGTATTTT
few	TRBV2	TRBJ2-5	.	CASETETQYF	TGTGCCAGCGAAACTGAGACCCAGTACTTC
few	TRBV20-1	TRBJ1-2	.	CSARGLFGYTF	TGCAGTGCTAGAGGGCTGTTTGGCTACACCTTC
.	TRBV12-3/TRBV12-4	TRBJ2-1	TRBD2	CASSLSTSDEQFF	TGTGCCAGCAGTTTATCGACTAGCGATGAGCAGTTCTTC
.	TRBV5-6	TRBJ2-5	.	CASSPEAVEETQYF	TGTGCCAGCAGCCCCGAGGCAGTTGAGGAGACCCAGTACTTC
.	TRBV29-1	TRBJ2-1	.	CSQKPPGSEQFF	TGCAGCCAAAAACCCCCGGGGAGTGAGCAGTTCTTC
.	TRBV6-6	TRBJ2-1	TRBD2	CASSDTLAGALEQFF	TGTGCCAGCAGCGATACCCTAGCGGGGGCCCTCGAGCAGTTCTTC
few	TRBV3-1	TRBJ2-1	TRBD2	CASRTLAVEGEQFF	TGTGCCAGCAGGACACTAGCGGTGGAAGGGGAGCAGTTCTTC
.	TRBV27	TRBJ2-3	.	CASMGVRSTDTQYF	TGTGCCAGCATGGGTGTGCGGAGCACAGATACGCAGTATTTT
.	TRBV3-1	TRBJ1-1	.	CASSQARTGTEAFF	TGTGCCAGCAGCCAAGCCCGGACGGGCACTGAAGCTTTCTTT
.	TRBV27	TRBJ2-7	.	CASRGATYEQYF	TGTGCCAGCAGGGGGGCGACCTACGAGCAGTACTTC
few	TRBV20-1	TRBJ2-1	.	CSAEIPGVGNNEQFF	TGCAGTGCTGAGATCCCCGGGGTAGGGAACAATGAGCAGTTCTTC
once	TRBV4-1	TRBJ2-5	TRBD2	CASSQFEAGRPEVVTQYF	TGCGCCAGCAGCCAATTCGAAGCGGGGAGGCCAGAGGTTGTGACCCAGTACTTC
.	TRBV6-2/TRBV6-3	TRBJ2-3	TRBD2	CASASGGARWSSDTQYF	TGTGCCAGCGCTAGCGGGGGGGCCAGATGGTCGTCAGATACGCAGTATTTT
many	TRBV12-3/TRBV12-4	TRBJ2-2	.	CASSPRQGGTGELFF	TGTGCCAGCAGCCCCAGACAGGGAGGCACCGGGGAGCTGTTTTTT
.	TRBV6-2/TRBV6-3	TRBJ2-4	TRBD1	CASSGDRGLANIQYF	TGTGCCAGCAGTGGGGACAGGGGCCTCGCGAACATTCAGTACTTC
.	TRBV20-1	TRBJ2-7	.	CSAPLGGHLGNEQYF	TGCAGTGCTCCCCTAGGAGGGCACCTCGGGAATGAGCAGTACTTC
few	TRBV20-1	TRBJ2-7	TRBD1	CSAYDRGFNEQYF	TGCAGTGCTTATGACAGGGGGTTCAACGAGCAGTACTTC
many	TRBV9	TRBJ2-5	.	CASSVAGGPQETQYF	TGTGCCAGCAGCGTAGCTGGGGGGCCTCAAGAGACCCAGTACTTC
.	TRBV7-2	TRBJ1-2	.	CASSLYPPGGNYGYTF	TGTGCCAGCAGCTTATATCCCCCGGGGGGGAACTATGGCTACACCTTC
few	TRBV25-1	TRBJ1-2	TRBD1	CASSEIDRGTRDGYTF	TGTGCCAGCAGTGAAATCGACAGGGGAACGCGGGATGGCTACACCTTC
once	TRBV28	TRBJ2-5	.	CASSLQGNTETQYF	TGTGCCAGCAGTTTACAAGGGAACACAGAGACCCAGTACTTC
.	TRBV4-3	TRBJ2-1	TRBD2	CASSQDWLAGGNEQFF	TGCGCCAGCAGCCAAGATTGGCTAGCGGGGGGGAATGAGCAGTTCTTC
.	TRBV4-1	TRBJ2-3	.	CASSPDRGGTDTQYF	TGCGCCAGCAGCCCCGACAGGGGAGGGACAGATACGCAGTATTTT
.	TRBV20-1	TRBJ1-1	TRBD1	CSARGDRTNTEAFF	TGCAGTGCTAGAGGGGACAGGACAAACACTGAAGCTTTCTTT
.	TRBV6-5	TRBJ2-7	TRBD1	CASSYDGTGGLEQYF	TGTGCCAGCAGTTACGATGGGACAGGGGGCTTGGAGCAGTACTTC
.	TRBV14	TRBJ2-4	.	CASSNPGAKQYF	TGTGCCAGCAGCAACCCGGGGGCAAAGCAGTACTTC
few	TRBV7-8	TRBJ2-7	.	CASSLRDRTATYEQYF	TGTGCCAGCAGCTTACGTGATAGGACAGCGACCTACGAGCAGTACTTC
.	TRBV6-2/TRBV6-3	TRBJ2-7	.	CASSYDLGEQYF	TGTGCCAGCAGTTATGATCTTGGAGAGCAGTACTTC
few	TRBV7-6	TRBJ2-1	TRBD2	CASSFASGGDEQFF	TGTGCCAGCAGCTTCGCTAGCGGGGGTGATGAGCAGTTCTTC
few	TRBV29-1	TRBJ2-4	.	CSVEGDSLAKNIQYF	TGCAGCGTTGAAGGAGACTCCCTAGCCAAAAACATTCAGTACTTC
few	TRBV7-2	TRBJ2-5	.	CASSLGALRETQYF	TGTGCCAGCAGCTTAGGGGCGTTGAGGGAGACCCAGTACTTC
few	TRBV4-1	TRBJ2-7	.	CASSQEVPFYEQYF	TGCGCCAGCAGCCAAGAAGTCCCTTTCTACGAGCAGTACTTC
.	TRBV6-2/TRBV6-3	TRBJ2-6	.	CASRPETGRSGANVLTF	TGTGCCAGCAGACCGGAGACAGGCCGCTCTGGGGCCAACGTCCTGACTTTC
.	TRBV5-1	TRBJ1-5	TRBD1	CASSRGDRPTGPQHF	TGCGCCAGCAGTCGAGGGGACAGGCCTACAGGGCCCCAGCATTTT
few	TRBV28	TRBJ2-5	TRBD1	CASSGTGVAQETQYF	TGTGCCAGCAGTGGGACAGGGGTGGCCCAAGAGACCCAGTACTTC
.	TRBV7-9	TRBJ2-5	.	CASSTVVGETQYF	TGTGCCAGCAGCACCGTTGTTGGGGAGACCCAGTACTTC
.	TRBV4-3	TRBJ2-1	TRBD2	CASSQGGGGYNEQFF	TGCGCCAGCAGCCAAGGTGGGGGGGGTTACAATGAGCAGTTCTTC
once	TRBV27	TRBJ2-4	.	CASSRETEPYIQYF	TGTGCCAGCTCGAGGGAGACAGAACCTTACATTCAGTACTTC
.	TRBV20-1	TRBJ1-2	.	CSARKPDINYGHTF	TGCAGTGCTAGAAAACCGGACATTAACTATGGCCACACCTTC
few	TRBV5-6	TRBJ2-7	TRBD1	CASSTGGSYNEQYF	TGTGCCAGCAGCACAGGGGGCTCCTACAATGAGCAGTACTTC
.	TRBV2	TRBJ1-1	TRBD1	CASTRTGGLGTEAFF	TGTGCCAGCACCCGGACAGGCGGTCTTGGCACTGAAGCTTTCTTT
many	TRBV5-6	TRBJ1-2	.	CASSPMGRPNYGYTF	TGTGCCAGCAGCCCGATGGGACGTCCAAACTATGGCTACACCTTC
.	TRBV7-2	TRBJ1-1	.	CASSWSRMNTEAFF	TGTGCCAGCAGCTGGAGCAGAATGAACACTGAAGCTTTCTTT
.	TRBV27	TRBJ1-2	TRBD1	CASSLSGQGAHYGYTF	TGTGCCAGCAGTTTATCCGGGCAGGGGGCTCACTATGGCTACACCTTC
few	TRBV5-1	TRBJ1-2	.	CASSPGTSGRGYTF	TGCGCCAGCAGCCCCGGGACTTCCGGCCGTGGCTACACCTTC
.	TRBV20-1	TRBJ2-1	TRBD2	CSADSGGAYNEQFF	TGCAGTGCCGATAGCGGGGGCGCCTACAATGAGCAGTTCTTC
once	TRBV29-1	TRBJ2-3	TRBD1	CSVEPGQGVTDTQYF	TGCAGCGTAGAGCCGGGACAGGGGGTGACAGATACGCAGTATTTT
.	TRBV13	TRBJ2-1	.	CANRGAGQLNEQFF	TGTGCCAACCGGGGGGCGGGACAATTGAATGAGCAGTTCTTC
.	TRBV10-3	TRBJ1-1	.	CAIMAAENWTRHLDEAFF	TGTGCCATCATGGCGGCGGAAAACTGGACAAGGCACCTTGATGAAGCTTTCTTT
.	TRBV29-1	TRBJ2-3	.	CSVVTEPSTDTQYF	TGCAGCGTTGTCACAGAGCCTAGCACAGATACGCAGTATTTT